Below are 26 T cell receptor beta chains sequenced from a single sample in a study of T cells in Graves' hyperthyroidism and ophthalmopathy. It was RNA transcripts that yielded the amplified TCR beta CDR3 regions. HTBI primers were employed in a first-round RT-PCR of the TCR CDR3. TCRdb used MiXCR to reprocess the multiplex PCR reads, holding one entry per CDR3 protein. The table shows roughly 500,000 distinct CDR3 sequences, with 46% occurring only once. What was sequenced was peripheral blood or thyroid tissue (not recorded which). Receptors originate from an adult woman with Graves' disease, either hyperthyroidism or ophthalmopathy (not recorded which).

This clonotype was picked up many times. The V gene is TRBV6-5, the J gene TRBJ2-5, with D possibly matching TRBD1 (5 bases). This CDR3 has 14 amino acids. Germline V gene data show CDR1 as MNHEY and CDR2 as SVGAGI. Trimming removed 2 bases from V and 5 bases from J, with 12 bases in between. The CDR3 loop reads CASSYKGQRETQYF. The DNA for the CDR3 is TGTGCCAGCAGTTACAAGGGGCAGAGGGAGACCCAGTACTTC.

This clonotype was seen ten or more times. The chain couples TRBV5-1 to TRBJ1-2, with TRBD1 as a possible D gene (6 bases). V lost 0 bases, J lost 4 bases, and 10 bases lay in between. The CDR3 covers 14 residues. CDR1 is SGHRS and CDR2 is YFSETQ in the germline V gene. Here the CDR3 reads CASSLDRDGYGYTF. The CDR3 DNA reads TGCGCCAGCAGCTTGGACAGGGATGGCTATGGCTACACCTTC.

A word on this clonotype: The germline gene is not matched at one end of the junction; a read error may be the cause. V is TRBV6-6 and J is TRBJ1-1, with D possibly being TRBD1 (6 bases). The CDR3 has 13 residues. The germline CDR1 and CDR2 sequences are MNHNY and SVGAGI (reference sequence). The CDR3 loop is CASRGQTRPEAFF. The CDR3 nucleotides are TGTGCCAGCAGAGGACAGACAAGACCTGAAGCTTTCTTC.

V is TRBV2 and J is TRBJ2-1, with 14 positions matching TRBD2. This CDR3 contains 16 residues. Unmatched junction bases numbered 7, after V lost 4 bases and J lost 8 bases. Germline assignment: CDR1 SNHLY and CDR2 FYNNEI. CDR3 sequence: CASSAVGTSGSDEQFF. The DNA for the CDR3 is TGTGCCAGCAGTGCCGTGGGGACTAGCGGGAGTGATGAGCAGTTCTTC.

There are a few counts of this clonotype. The chain links TRBV29-1 to TRBJ2-7, with 10 bases lining up with TRBD1. CDR1 is SQVTM and CDR2 is ANQGSEA in the germline V gene. The CDR3 is 12 residues long. The CDR3 loop is CRGQGTSYEQYF. CDR3 coding DNA: TGCAGGGGACAGGGGACTTCCTACGAGCAGTACTTC.

In the case of this clonotype: It may be a read error: a sequence one base away is much more abundant. The chain recombines TRBV11-2 with TRBJ2-7; no reliable D call. This CDR3 is built from 11 residues. Germline lookup yields CDR1 SGHAT and CDR2 FQNNGV. V dropped 5 bases and J dropped 3 bases, with 5 bases sitting between them. CDR3 sequence reads: CASSAHYEQYF. The CDR3 DNA sequence: TGTGCCAGCAGCGCCCACTACGAGCAGTACTTC.

The chain couples TRBV7-8 to TRBJ1-2, with D hard to call. The CDR3 is 14 amino acids. Germline CDR1 SGHVS, CDR2 FQNEAQ. Trimming pared 3 bases from V and 8 bases from J, leaving 16 bases between. The CDR3 is CASSFSAERAGYTF. CDR3 nucleotides: TGTGCCAGCAGCTTTAGCGCGGAAAGGGCAGGCTACACCTTC.

This clonotype was counted ten times or more. The rearrangement joins TRBV7-2 to TRBJ1-3; D ambiguous. CDR1 is SGHTA and CDR2 is FQGNSA in the germline V gene. The CDR3 contains 15 residues. V lost 6 bases and J lost 0, with 12 bases in between. The CDR3 nucleotides read TGTGCCAGCAGTTCGGACGGCCTCTCTGGAAACACCATATATTTT. This translates into CASSSDGLSGNTIYF.

Worth noting for this clonotype: A much larger clone lies one base from this, so it may be a read error. The chain employs TRBV6-5 and TRBJ2-7; 7 positions match TRBD2. Trimming removed 8 bases from V and 9 bases from J; junction bases left unmatched: 10. The CDR3 loop spans 12 amino acids. Germline CDR1 MNHEY, CDR2 SVGAGI. The DNA of the CDR3 is TGTGCCAGCCGTGAAGGTGGGAGGGGGCAGTACTTC. This encodes CASREGGRGQYF.

The table lists this clonotype with many counts. V is TRBV5-1 and J is TRBJ1-1, with 7 bases that match TRBD1. This CDR3 comprises 13 residues. Trimming at V came to 2 bases and at J to 8 bases, leaving 6 bases not matched to a gene. The V gene's germline CDR1 is SGHRS and CDR2 YFSETQ. The CDR3 region has the DNA TGCGCCAGCAGCTTACAGGGGAGTTTGGAAGCTTTCTTT. This codes for CASSLQGSLEAFF. Drawing the rest from reference TRBV5-1 and TRBJ1-1, the complete variable domain is KAGVTQTPRYLIKTRGQQVTLSCSPISGHRSVSWYQQTPGQGLQFLFEYFSETQRNKGNFPGRFSGRQFSNSRSEMNVSTLELGDSALYLCASSLQGSLEAFFGQGTRLTVV.

This clonotype came up a few times. The CDR3 sequence: CASSLDARSTDGYTF. The CDR3 bases are TGCGCCAGCAGCTTGGATGCGCGGTCGACAGATGGCTACACCTTC. The V and J genes are TRBV5-1 and TRBJ1-2; possible D gene TRBD1, 5 bases. This CDR3 spans 15 amino acids. The V and J ends lost 0 bases and 6 bases respectively, with 15 bases between them. Germline lookup yields CDR1 SGHRS and CDR2 YFSETQ.

The rearrangement joins TRBV29-1 to TRBJ2-7; D perhaps matches TRBD1 (6 bases). The V end lost 8 bases, the J end lost 0 bases, and 14 bases lay between the germline ends. The CDR3 covers 13 residues. Germline V lookup: CDR1 SQVTM, CDR2 ANQGSEA. The CDR3 spells CSPSQGSSYEQYF. Here the CDR3 DNA reads TGCAGCCCCTCACAGGGAAGCTCCTACGAGCAGTACTTC.

This clonotype has at least ten counts. The chain is built from TRBV7-9 and TRBJ1-1, with D tentatively TRBD1 (6 bases). The CDR3 totals 14 residues. Germline CDR1 and CDR2: SEHNR and FQNEAQ (reference sequence). V lost 7 bases to trimming and J lost 2 bases, with 14 bases between them. DNA for the CDR3: TGTGCCAGCACCCAGAGGGGGGGCAACACTGAAGCTTTCTTT. As protein: CASTQRGGNTEAFF.

V is TRBV29-1 and J is TRBJ1-2; D gene uncertain. The germline V gene has CDR1 SQVTM and CDR2 ANQGSEA. Trimming cost V 3 bases and J 6 bases, with 8 bases left between them. CDR3 size: 11 residues. The CDR3 spells CSVDVEDGYTF. CDR3 DNA sequence: TGCAGCGTTGATGTGGAGGATGGCTACACCTTC.

The table lists this clonotype with many counts. This chain joins TRBV10-3 and TRBJ1-1, with a tentative D call TRBD1 (5 bases). The length of the CDR3 is 14 residues. Deletions cut 4 bases from V and 4 bases from J, with 13 bases between. CDR1 ENHRY and CDR2 SYGVKD come from the germline V gene. The CDR3 nucleotides read TGTGCCATCAGTGGGGCAGGGCGCACCACTGAAGCTTTCTTT. Encoded protein: CAISGAGRTTEAFF.

This clonotype was recorded at least ten times. This rearrangement joins TRBV28 to TRBJ2-5; D unresolved. Germline CDR1 and CDR2: MDHEN and SYDVKM. V gave up 5 bases and J gave up 3 bases, with 7 bases separating them. This CDR3 comprises 12 residues. For the CDR3, the DNA is TGTGCCAGCAGTAGTCCGGAAGAGACCCAGTACTTC. It translates to CASSSPEETQYF.

This clonotype has more than one count but fewer than ten. The V call is TRBV29-1, the J call TRBJ1-5; possible D gene TRBD1, 6 bases. The V end was cut by 4 bases, the J end by 2 bases, with 21 bases between. The CDR3 contains 17 residues. Per germline, CDR1 SQVTM and CDR2 ANQGSEA. Here the CDR3 reads CSVVEGSSGQGNQPQHF. The CDR3 DNA follows: TGCAGCGTTGTAGAGGGGTCTTCGGGACAAGGCAATCAGCCCCAGCATTTT.

CDR3 loop: CASSIGESQHF. CDR3 nucleotide sequence: TGTGCCAGCAGCATCGGTGAATCCCAGCATTTT. The V call is TRBV2, the J call TRBJ1-5, with D unclear. The germline gives CDR1 SNHLY, CDR2 FYNNEI. CDR3 length equals 11 residues. Trimming removed 6 bases at V and 11 bases at J, with 11 bases between.

This clonotype appeared a few times. V is TRBV7-2 and J is TRBJ2-2, with unresolved D. Germline lookup yields CDR1 SGHTA and CDR2 FQGNSA. The CDR3 is made up of 13 amino acids. Trimming shortened V by 8 bases and J by 2 bases, and 9 bases separated the two germline ends. CDR3 in DNA: TGTGCCAGCCCTACACTAAACACCGGGGAGCTGTTTTTT. As protein: CASPTLNTGELFF.

A single count supports this clonotype. The rearrangement uses TRBV7-2 and TRBJ2-2; 11 bases match TRBD1. Germline V gene lookup returns CDR1 SGHTA and CDR2 FQGNSA. After removal of 2 bases from V and 0 bases from J, the junction contained 5 bases not matched to a gene. This CDR3 comprises 18 residues. DNA for the CDR3: TGTGCCAGCAGCTTAACGTGGACAGGGGGCGCGAACACCGGGGAGCTGTTTTTT. It yields the protein CASSLTWTGGANTGELFF.

This clonotype came up many times. This chain joins TRBV10-3 and TRBJ1-3; possible D gene TRBD1, 6 bases. The germline V gene encodes CDR1 ENHRY and CDR2 SYGVKD. This CDR3 contains 12 residues. Trimming left V 11 bases short and J 9 bases short, with 17 bases between. The CDR3 here is CAVQGEASTIYF. The CDR3 coding sequence is TGTGCCGTACAGGGAGAAGCGAGCACCATATATTTT.

This clonotype showed up just a few times. One base away lies a much larger clone, so this may be a sequencing read error. V is TRBV29-1 and J is TRBJ1-2; 10 bases are a match to TRBD1. The CDR3 length is 14 residues. Losses at the gene ends were 6 bases for V and 7 bases for J; bases not matched to a gene: 11. Germline CDR1 is SQVTM and CDR2 is ANQGSEA. Here the CDR3 DNA reads TGCAGCGTGGGTCCCGGGACAGGGGCGGCTGGCTACACCTTC. This translates into CSVGPGTGAAGYTF.

This clonotype occurred many times. This sequence joins TRBV6-2 or TRBV6-3 and TRBJ1-5; D is perhaps TRBD1 (5 bases). Germline CDR1 reads MNHEY; CDR2 reads SVGEGT. This CDR3 region has 14 residues. Trimming took 8 bases from V and 3 from J, leaving 14 bases between them. CDR3 in DNA: TGTGCCAGCGGTGGGGGACGGATCAATCAGCCCCAGCATTTT. This codes for CASGGGRINQPQHF.

The chain employs TRBV24-1 and TRBJ2-3; 10 bases match TRBD2. The V and J ends lost 10 bases and 10 bases, in that order; junction bases with no gene match: 4. This CDR3 has 11 residues. Looked up from germline, CDR1 is KGHDR and CDR2 is SFDVKD. The DNA of the CDR3 is TGTGCCACACAGCGGGAGGGCCCGCAGTATTTT. It encodes CATQREGPQYF.

The V gene is TRBV20-1, the J gene TRBJ2-1; D possibly corresponds to TRBD2 (5 bases). This CDR3 has 15 amino acids. The germline V gene encodes CDR1 DFQATT and CDR2 SNEGSKA (reference sequence). Between the trimmed V and J ends, which lost 1 base and 1 base, there was a span of 11 bases. CDR3 amino acids: CSARGGPRSYNEQFF. Here the CDR3 DNA reads TGCAGTGCTAGAGGAGGGCCTAGGTCCTACAATGAGCAGTTCTTC.

In this sample, this clonotype turned up many times. The J gene is TRBJ1-1, the V gene TRBV29-1; possibly TRBD1 for D (6 bases). CDR1 and CDR2 from the germline V gene are SQVTM and ANQGSEA. CDR3 length equals 15 residues. Trimming shortened V by 6 bases and J by 6 bases, and 23 bases separated the two germline ends. The CDR3, as DNA: TGCAGCGTCCAAGATTTTACAGGGCCGGGGGCTGAAGCTTTCTTT. Residues: CSVQDFTGPGAEAFF.